This T cell receptor beta chain was sequenced in a study of T cell responses to AZD1222 COVID-19 vaccine listed by TCRdb under 2021. For the study in its entirety: AZD1222 recipients with second doses at about 4 weeks or about 12 weeks were pooled, because spike-specific TCR depth and breadth did not differ between schedules. TCR sequencing covered some 250 trial participants: 200 to 210 given two doses of AZD1222 and some 25 given two doses of MenACWY control vaccine. Trial participants were enrolled by age into subgroups of 18-55, 56-69 and 70-plus years, and around 150, 28 and 57 TCR-sequenced participants, respectively, were included in these subgroups.

For CDR1 and CDR2, the germline V gene lists SGHRS and YFSETQ. Trimming takes 4 bases off V and 5 bases off J; junction bases not matched to a gene: 7. The CDR3 holds 14 amino acids from the cysteine to the phenylalanine. Only the CDR3 DNA is retained, 42 bases long and in frame from the first base. In its sample, this clone was seen once. Its antigen target is currently unknown. There are no base qualities to consult, and no much larger clone falls within one base. On the study overall, not on this receptor specifically: Participants were mostly white British and included more females than males, and it was suggested by the authors that clonal diversity may have been underestimated. Reportedly, close to half of the unique spike-specific TCRs recognized epitopes lying outside the regions that are mutated in the B.1.351 and B.1.1.7 variants. CD4 TCRs associated with the vaccine covered the entire spike protein, and the dominant responses were in regions 160-218 and 743-854. Conclusions about previously exposed vaccinees are limited because only five to seven AZD1222 recipients were SARS-CoV-2 seropositive at baseline. A significant rise in spike-specific TCR breadth and depth was observed after two AZD1222 doses relative to day 0 and relative to MenACWY recipients. Because no day 14 peak-response samples were available, the repertoires could be characterized only after the peak T cell response. The 56-69-year group was small, and its depth increase did not reach significance, likely because of low power.

The CDR3 regions of human TCRbeta chains were subjected to immunosequencing. Per the original workflow: TCRs in the repertoires were compared against a reference library of SARS-CoV-2-specific TCRs that had been generated with the MIRA antigen-specificity platform. Breadth meant the fraction of unique TCRs that were SARS-CoV-2-associated, whereas depth meant the fraction of total T cells that were SARS-CoV-2-associated. Each spike-specific TCR was assigned to its reactive spike region and to a CD4 or CD8 class using the MIRA data. Log10-transformed breadth and depth values were compared by one-way ANOVA with Sidak's multiple comparisons tests. TCRdb stores this immuneACCESS table with in-frame sequences only. Part of the clones is absent; in the studies checked, under half of the shortfall reflects unresolved V genes, and no reason is known for the rest. That table furnishes V, J and clone size, whereas the DNA furnished D and trimming. In this sample the table shows tens of thousands of clones, approximately 90% of which occur a single time. 22% of the sample lies in the top ten.

Taken with the paper, the label for time point translates to: baseline before first vaccination. Vaccinee samples came from UK trials COV001 and COV002, including a single-blind randomized controlled phase 2/3 trial of AZD1222 (ChAdOx1 nCoV-19) in healthy adults. For TCRbeta chain sequencing, PBMC samples from trial participants were taken at day 0 and at day 28 after the second dose. This receptor chain uses TRBV5-1 and TRBJ2-5; the central 8 bases match TRBD2. The input for sequencing was peripheral blood, taken on day 0 of AZD1222 vaccination. The clonotype was recovered from an adult in good health. The CDR3 region reads CASSPGGFRETQYF. The DNA reads TGCGCCAGCAGCCCGGGGGGGTTTCGGGAGACCCAGTACTTC. The CDR3, completed at both ends by the reference TRBV5-1 and TRBJ2-5 genes, gives the full variable domain KAGVTQTPRYLIKTRGQQVTLSCSPISGHRSVSWYQQTPGQGLQFLFEYFSETQRNKGNFPGRFSGRQFSNSRSEMNVSTLELGDSALYLCASSPGGFRETQYFGPGTRLLVL.